Presented here are 31 T cell receptor beta chains from one specimen sequenced in a study of a mutant IDH1 vaccine in newly diagnosed glioma. Time point noted: week 47, end of study. The investigators gave 300 ug of mutant IDH1 20-mer peptide in each vaccine dose, together with topical imiquimod. Their specific antigens are unknown. Some clones are missing from TCRdb's copy, which holds only in-frame ones; the method was immunoSEQ multiplex PCR. Of 90,000 to 100,000 clones in the sample, around nine tenths were seen once. Sequenced here: PBMCs, sampled from a glioma patient whose treatment included an IDH1 peptide vaccine. The receptors were sampled from a woman between 45 and 60 years old with glioma.

The chain joins TRBV19 to TRBJ2-7; no definite D call. V lost 2 bases and J 0 bases, leaving 14 bases between the germline ends. In germline, CDR1 is LNHDA, CDR2 SQIVND (reference sequence). CDR3 size: 16 residues. CDR3 in DNA: TGTGCCAGTAGTATAATCCCGACACAGAGCTCCTACGAGCAGTACTTC. It translates to CASSIIPTQSSYEQYF.

The chain carries TRBV7-9 and TRBJ1-2; no clear D. Trimming left V 4 bases short and J 0 bases short, with 12 bases between. The CDR3 covers 15 residues. Germline V CDR1 and CDR2: SEHNR, FQNEAQ (reference sequence). The CDR3 loop is CASSSTGGANYGYTF. The CDR3 coding sequence is TGTGCCAGCAGCTCCACCGGCGGAGCTAACTATGGCTACACCTTC.

This rearrangement joins TRBV5-1 to TRBJ2-1; 10 nucleotides line up with TRBD2. V was pared by 4 bases and J by 5 bases, with 9 bases of the junction left unmatched. CDR1 and CDR2 from the germline V gene are SGHRS and YFSETQ. This CDR3 spans 16 amino acids. Here the CDR3 reads CASSAVAGGWDNEQFF. The CDR3 nucleotides read TGCGCCAGCAGCGCTGTAGCGGGAGGTTGGGACAATGAGCAGTTCTTC.

The chain combines TRBV7-8 with TRBJ2-7; D is possibly TRBD1 (6 bases). V was trimmed by 5 bases and J by 0 bases, leaving 20 bases between them. Looked up from germline, CDR1 is SGHVS and CDR2 is FQNEAQ. The CDR3 covers 17 residues. The CDR3 protein is CASSPTETGLSSYEQYF. CDR3 nucleotides: TGTGCCAGCAGCCCTACGGAAACAGGGCTTAGCTCCTACGAGCAGTACTTC.

This rearrangement joins TRBV10-1 to TRBJ2-1, with 12 bases fitting TRBD2. The CDR3 spans 16 residues. The germline CDR1 and CDR2 sequences are WNHNN and SYGVQD (reference sequence). Trimming at V came to 4 bases and at J to 4 bases, leaving 5 bases not matched to a gene. The CDR3: CASSGPGTSGYNEQFF. CDR3 in DNA: TGCGCCAGCAGTGGACCCGGGACTAGCGGGTACAATGAGCAGTTCTTC.

The rearrangement links TRBV18 to TRBJ2-7, with D maybe TRBD2 (6 bases). The germline V gene has CDR1 KGHSH and CDR2 LQKENI. V was shortened by 3 bases and J by 2 bases, with 17 bases between the two germline ends. The CDR3 is 16 residues long. CDR3 region: CASSPQGAGTPYEQYF. CDR3 coding DNA: TGTGCCAGCTCACCGCAGGGCGCCGGGACTCCCTACGAGCAGTACTTC.

The chain couples TRBV10-3 to TRBJ1-1; possible D gene TRBD1, 6 bases. There are 14 residues in the CDR3. CDR1 is ENHRY, CDR2 SYGVKD, per germline. Trimming removed 5 bases from V and 6 bases from J, with 16 bases in between. This chain's CDR3 is CAISTTDSRAEAFF. The CDR3 DNA reads TGTGCCATCAGTACTACGGACAGTCGGGCTGAAGCTTTCTTT.

The V gene is TRBV11-2, the J gene TRBJ1-2, with D perhaps matching TRBD1 (6 bases). The length of the CDR3 is 15 residues. The V end lost 1 base, the J end lost 3 bases, and 12 bases lay between the germline ends. Germline CDR1 reads SGHAT; CDR2 reads FQNNGV. The CDR3 spells CASSLAEWTDYGYTF. The DNA of the CDR3 is TGTGCCAGCAGCTTAGCCGAATGGACAGACTATGGCTACACCTTC.

The chain couples TRBV5-4 to TRBJ1-3; D is possibly TRBD1 (5 bases). This CDR3 has 15 residues. Deletions cut 4 bases from V and 4 bases from J, with 15 bases between. CDR1 and CDR2 (germline): SGHNT, YYREEE (reference sequence). CDR3 amino acids: CASSAGTAAGNTIYF. DNA for the CDR3: TGTGCCAGCAGCGCCGGGACCGCGGCAGGAAACACCATATATTTT.

This chain links TRBV5-1 with TRBJ1-1; a possible D gene is TRBD1 (5 bases). The CDR3 runs 14 residues. Germline CDR1 SGHRS, CDR2 YFSETQ. Between the trimmed V and J ends, which lost 3 bases and 4 bases, there was a span of 13 bases. The CDR3 reads CASSSGAQTTEAFF. The CDR3 DNA reads TGCGCCAGCAGCTCCGGGGCACAAACCACTGAAGCTTTCTTT.

V and J are TRBV28 and TRBJ2-1; 10 nucleotides line up with TRBD2. This CDR3 region has 15 residues. V gave up 3 bases and J gave up 8 bases; unmatched junction bases: 7. Germline assignment: CDR1 MDHEN and CDR2 SYDVKM. The CDR3, as DNA: TGTGCCAGCAGTTTGCTGGCTAGCGGGAGACATGAGCAGTTCTTC. It codes for CASSLLASGRHEQFF.

This chain links TRBV7-8 with TRBJ1-4, with 7 bases lining up with TRBD1. Germline CDR1 is SGHVS and CDR2 is FQNEAQ. Trimming took 5 bases from V and 8 from J; bases not matched to a gene: 11. This CDR3 is built from 15 residues. This CDR3 is CASSPGDSPWEKLFF. The CDR3 DNA reads as TGTGCCAGCAGCCCGGGGGACAGCCCCTGGGAAAAACTGTTTTTT.

The chain couples TRBV19 to TRBJ1-5; 10 bases line up with TRBD1. The germline gives CDR1 LNHDA, CDR2 SQIVND (reference sequence). This CDR3 is 19 amino acids long. With V trimmed by 4 bases and J by 1 base, 13 bases remained unmatched. This CDR3 is CASSTYGTGVAKSNQPQHF. The CDR3 region has the DNA TGTGCCAGTAGTACGTATGGGACAGGGGTAGCGAAGAGCAATCAGCCCCAGCATTTT.

The CDR3 loop reads CATSGTPGGTQYF. Written as DNA, the CDR3 is TGTGCGACCTCCGGGACCCCAGGCGGTACGCAGTATTTT. The rearrangement uses TRBV2 and TRBJ2-3; D might be TRBD1 or TRBD2, each matching 5 bases. Germline CDR1 is SNHLY and CDR2 is FYNNEI. The CDR3 is 13 amino acids.

The CDR3 nucleotides read TGTGCCACCAGCAGAACGCCCTTGTCCTCGGGGTCGACCCAGTACTTC. As protein: CATSRTPLSSGSTQYF. The rearrangement uses TRBV15 and TRBJ2-5; D perhaps matches TRBD2 (5 bases). V was pared by 2 bases and J by 7 bases, with 20 bases between. The V gene's germline CDR1 is LNHNV and CDR2 YYDKDF (reference sequence). CDR3 length: 16 amino acids.

The chain employs TRBV28 and TRBJ1-2; 8 bases line up with TRBD1. CDR3 length equals 15 residues. Germline assignment: CDR1 MDHEN and CDR2 SYDVKM. V shed 4 bases, J shed 0 bases, and the junction held 4 bases outside the gene matches. The CDR3 nucleotides read TGTGCCAGCAGTTGGGGACAGGCGCCTAACTATGGCTACACCTTC. This codes for CASSWGQAPNYGYTF.

The rearrangement uses TRBV4-1 and TRBJ2-4; D is possibly TRBD2 (6 bases). V lost 1 base to trimming and J lost 3 bases, with 22 bases between them. Germline V CDR1 and CDR2: MGHRA, YSYEKL. The CDR3 extends over 19 amino acids. CDR3 nucleotides: TGCGCCAGCAGCCAAGGTCTAGCTCGGGAGCGGCGTGGCAAAAACATTCAGTACTTC. Protein sequence: CASSQGLARERRGKNIQYF.

The chain has TRBV5-1 and TRBJ1-1; 9 bases line up with TRBD1. Germline CDR1 is SGHRS and CDR2 is YFSETQ. Germline trimming cut 1 base from V and 1 base from J; bases unmatched to any gene: 2. CDR3 length equals 15 residues. Written as DNA, the CDR3 is TGCGCCAGCAGCTTGTGGACAGGGGCGAACACTGAAGCTTTCTTT. Amino acids: CASSLWTGANTEAFF.

The J gene is TRBJ1-2, the V gene TRBV13; D might be TRBD1 (5 bases). Between the trimmed V and J ends, which lost 4 bases and 3 bases, there was a span of 12 bases. The V gene's germline CDR1 is PRHDT and CDR2 FYEKMQ (reference sequence). The CDR3 sequence is 14 residues long. Here the CDR3 DNA reads TGTGCCAGCAGCTCACCGCCGGGGGACTATGGCTACACCTTC. This gives the protein CASSSPPGDYGYTF.

This clone has just a few counts. The chain combines TRBV10-1 with TRBJ2-3, with D possibly being TRBD2 (5 bases). The ends were cut back, 0 bases at V and 3 bases at J, with 13 bases in the middle. CDR3 length: 16 amino acids. Germline-derived CDR1 and CDR2 are WNHNN and SYGVQD (reference sequence). The CDR3 bases are TGCGCCAGCAGTGAGTCAGCAGCGGTCGGAACAGATACGCAGTATTTT. Protein product: CASSESAAVGTDTQYF.

The CDR3 DNA sequence: TGTGCCAGCAGAGGACAGGGAGGATTGGGAGGCTACGAGCAGTACTTC. Amino acids: CASRGQGGLGGYEQYF. V and J are TRBV5-4 and TRBJ2-7; 8 bases are a match to TRBD1. In germline, CDR1 is SGHNT, CDR2 YYREEE (reference sequence). V lost 5 bases and J lost 3; bases outside the gene matches: 13. This CDR3 has 16 residues.

V usage is TRBV5-1 and J usage is TRBJ1-4, with a weak D call TRBD1 (5 bases). The germline V gene encodes CDR1 SGHRS and CDR2 YFSETQ. V gave up 0 bases and J gave up 4 bases, with 7 bases separating them. The CDR3 spans 14 residues. The CDR3 region is CASSLAGVNEKLFF. The CDR3 DNA follows: TGCGCCAGCAGCTTGGCGGGGGTTAATGAAAAACTGTTTTTT.

The CDR3 sequence is CASSRYLAGDNEKLFF. DNA of the CDR3: TGTGCCAGCAGTCGCTACCTTGCAGGGGATAATGAAAAACTGTTTTTT. V gene TRBV28 combines with J gene TRBJ1-4; D is perhaps TRBD1 (6 bases). Trimming cost V 5 bases and J 4 bases, with 17 bases left between them. The CDR3 is 16 amino acids. Per germline, CDR1 MDHEN and CDR2 SYDVKM.

J is TRBJ2-1 and V is TRBV5-1; D not resolved. Trimming left V 4 bases short and J 5 bases short, with 7 bases between. Germline CDR1 and CDR2: SGHRS and YFSETQ. The length of the CDR3 is 12 residues. For the CDR3, the DNA is TGCGCCAGCAGCGACCAAAACAATGAGCAGTTCTTC. This gives the protein CASSDQNNEQFF.

This CDR3 reads CAISESGSINQPQHF. CDR3 nucleotide sequence: TGTGCCATCAGTGAGTCGGGTTCGATCAATCAGCCCCAGCATTTT. The chain uses TRBV10-3 and TRBJ1-5; D is ambiguous. The length of the CDR3 is 15 residues. Trimming pared 0 bases from V and 3 bases from J, leaving 9 bases between. The germline CDR1 and CDR2 sequences are ENHRY and SYGVKD.

The CDR3 DNA is TGTGCCAGCATGATAGGGGCCGCAACTAATGAAAAACTGTTTTTT. This sequence encodes CASMIGAATNEKLFF. This chain uses TRBV6-5 with TRBJ1-4; weak D call: TRBD1 (5 bases). Germline lookup yields CDR1 MNHEY and CDR2 SVGAGI. The V gene lost 7 bases and the J gene lost 0 bases, with 12 bases spanning the gap. The CDR3 runs 15 residues.

The chain recombines TRBV27 with TRBJ2-2; 10 nucleotides match TRBD1. The germline V gene has CDR1 MNHEY and CDR2 SMNVEV (reference sequence). The ends lost 3 bases at V and 7 bases at J; junction bases unmatched: 11. The CDR3 covers 17 residues. The CDR3 here is CASSFKVTGGVVGELFF. The DNA for the CDR3 is TGTGCCAGCAGTTTTAAGGTGACAGGGGGCGTAGTCGGGGAGCTGTTTTTT.

The chain links TRBV30 to TRBJ2-1; no clear D gene. The germline V gene has CDR1 GTSNPN and CDR2 SVGIG (reference sequence). The V and J ends lost 0 bases and 9 bases respectively, with 6 bases between them. There are 11 residues in the CDR3. The CDR3 spells CAWSVSAEQFF. CDR3 bases: TGTGCCTGGAGTGTATCCGCTGAGCAGTTCTTC.

This clone was picked up a small number of times. V and J are TRBV20-1 and TRBJ1-1; tentative D call: TRBD1 (5 bases). Germline CDR1 DFQATT, CDR2 SNEGSKA (reference sequence). V was shortened by 6 bases and J by 7 bases, with 12 bases between the two germline ends. The CDR3 loop spans 11 amino acids. The CDR3 loop reads CSATTGIEAFF. CDR3 sequence (DNA): TGCAGTGCAACAACAGGAATTGAAGCTTTCTTT.

The chain is built from TRBV6-5 and TRBJ2-5; no reliable D call. CDR3 size: 16 residues. V was trimmed by 3 bases and J by 2 bases, leaving 16 bases between them. Germline V gene lookup returns CDR1 MNHEY and CDR2 SVGAGI. In DNA, the CDR3 is TGTGCCAGCAGTTATAATGGAAGACATCAGCAAGAGACCCAGTACTTC. Translating gives CASSYNGRHQQETQYF.

This rearrangement joins TRBV30 to TRBJ2-1; 7 bases are a match to TRBD2. The CDR3 has 14 residues. The germline V gene has CDR1 GTSNPN and CDR2 SVGIG (reference sequence). V shed 0 bases and J 3 bases; nucleotides not matched to a gene: 2. The DNA of the CDR3 is TGTGCCTGGAGTGTTGGGGGGGGCTACAATGAGCAGTTCTTC. Its protein is CAWSVGGGYNEQFF.